Listed below are T cell receptor beta chains from one sample, sequenced in a study of metastatic and nonmetastatic thyroid tumors. Through MiXCR, TCRdb re-clonotyped the PCR reads. The data contain approximately 21,000 clones, around 20% of them singletons. Material: blood. Source of these receptors: a female donor with papillary thyroid cancer or a benign thyroid nodule (not recorded which). Some clones in this sample may be carry-over from other donors' samples. The conserved cysteine and the conserved F or W are not part of the CDR3 here.

V: TRBV19; CDR3: ASSIGDRAYNEQF
V: TRBV19; CDR3: ASSIEGSATSYDEQF
V: TRBV28; CDR3: ASRRGGTGSYEQY
V: TRBV19; CDR3: ASSIGSRGNQPQH
V: TRBV12-3/TRBV12-4; CDR3: VSSLTGPRRPQH
V: TRBV20-1; CDR3: SARPPSGSGAYEQY
V: TRBV6-4; CDR3: ASGSSTDTQY
V: TRBV20-1; CDR3: SARDFSGTEQY
V: TRBV6-4; CDR3: ASSESQQGNTGELF
V: TRBV10-2; CDR3: ASGISGPAYNEQF
V: TRBV6-1; CDR3: ASSATGTSGNTIY
V: TRBV19; CDR3: ASRPTSSQRGNTGELF
V: TRBV7-2; CDR3: ASSPGAGLFYEQY
V: TRBV20-1; CDR3: SAEDSGRNQETQY
V: TRBV6-4; CDR3: ASSDGAGGPTDTQY
V: TRBV19; CDR3: ASREQLNSPLH
V: TRBV28; CDR3: ASRVAEGAYEQY
V: TRBV7-9; CDR3: ASSPRQGVYNEQF
V: TRBV7-3; CDR3: ASSFGQGYGYT
V: TRBV6-6; CDR3: ASSYLQGPIHEQY
V: TRBV3-1; CDR3: ASSLLGDWQF
V: TRBV4-2; CDR3: ASSRDNEQF
V: TRBV7-9; CDR3: ASSDGLAGAGEQY
V: TRBV24-1; CDR3: ATSYVTGAPSVYT
V: TRBV19; CDR3: ASSVRSQGEQF
V: TRBV6-2/TRBV6-3; CDR3: ASGPGGPAL
V: TRBV20-1; CDR3: SAIPGQGASTEAF
V: TRBV6-1; CDR3: ASSSLGSGANVLT
V: TRBV4-3; CDR3: ASSQGATSGQETQY
V: TRBV28; CDR3: ASSYLVAGAVYEQY
V: TRBV20-1; CDR3: SAGTGGFSGTDTQY
V: TRBV20-1; CDR3: SAWGSLLAGADTQY
V: TRBV28; CDR3: ASRELTGNTIY
V: TRBV9; CDR3: ASSVEGGNEQF
V: TRBV29-1; CDR3: SVNRGRGEKLF